The 22 T cell receptor beta chains given below trace back to one sample, sequenced in a study of blood T cell repertoires in COVID-19. The method was immunoSEQ multiplex PCR; TCRdb's version includes in-frame clones alone and lacks a portion of them. The sample holds 27,000 or so clones, around 90% seen once. The sample was peripheral blood. Receptor source: a human donor with active COVID-19. The donor label of this sample is uncertain.

This clone was picked up one time. This chain uses TRBV6-5 with TRBJ2-6, with TRBD1 as a possible D gene (5 bases). The CDR3 totals 15 residues. The V end was cut by 4 bases, the J end by 2 bases, with 9 bases between. Germline loops: CDR1 MNHEY, CDR2 SVGAGI. Here the CDR3 DNA reads TGTGCCAGCAGTTCTACAGGCGCTGGGGCCAACGTCCTGACTTTC. This translates into CASSSTGAGANVLTF.

This clone showed up just once. CDR3 sequence: CATSSTRYNEQFF. CDR3 nucleotides: TGTGCCACCAGCAGCACTCGCTACAATGAGCAGTTCTTC. This chain uses TRBV15 with TRBJ2-1; D is undetermined. The germline V gene encodes CDR1 LNHNV and CDR2 YYDKDF (reference sequence). The CDR3 length is 13 residues. V lost 3 bases and J lost 3, with 6 bases in between.

V gene TRBV27 combines with J gene TRBJ2-3; D remains ambiguous. CDR3 length: 14 amino acids. Trimming shortened V by 6 bases and J by 1 base, and 11 bases separated the two germline ends. The V gene's germline CDR1 is MNHEY and CDR2 SMNVEV (reference sequence). The CDR3 spells CASSTMTGTDTQYF. The CDR3 nucleotides read TGTGCCAGCAGCACTATGACTGGCACAGATACGCAGTATTTT.

The V call is TRBV7-3, the J call TRBJ1-1; 8 positions match TRBD1. The CDR3 extends over 13 amino acids. CDR1 is SGHTA, CDR2 FQGTGA, per germline. The J segment lost 11 bases and the V segment lost 3 bases, leaving 8 bases of the junction unmatched. The DNA of the CDR3 is TGTGCCAGCAGCTTCGGACAGGGAGGGGATGCTTTCTTT. Its protein is CASSFGQGGDAFF.

V gene TRBV5-1 combines with J gene TRBJ2-7; D perhaps matches TRBD1 (5 bases). CDR3 length: 14 residues. Germline CDR1 SGHRS, CDR2 YFSETQ. Trimming took 4 bases from V and 0 from J, leaving 11 bases between them. The CDR3 region is CASSLGQASYEQYF. The DNA of the CDR3 is TGCGCCAGCAGCCTCGGACAAGCCTCCTACGAGCAGTACTTC.

This clone was recorded once. The chain combines TRBV19 with TRBJ2-7; 7 positions match TRBD1. In germline, CDR1 is LNHDA, CDR2 SQIVND (reference sequence). This CDR3 is 15 amino acids long. V lost 1 base to trimming and J lost 2 bases; unmatched junction nucleotides: 5. CDR3 in amino acids: CASSIGWGTAYEQYF. For the CDR3, the DNA is TGTGCCAGTAGTATAGGCTGGGGGACAGCCTACGAGCAGTACTTC.

This clone showed up just once. The CDR3 bases are TGTGCCAGCAGCAAAGTTGTGGCCCGGACAGAAGAGACCCAGTACTTC. Translating gives CASSKVVARTEETQYF. The V call is TRBV21-1, the J call TRBJ2-5; the table's D call, TRBD1, has no DNA check behind it. TRBV21-1 is flagged as a pseudogene. The CDR3 covers 16 residues.

The rearrangement links TRBV5-6 to TRBJ1-6; 9 bases match TRBD1. The J segment lost 6 bases and the V segment lost 5 bases, leaving 6 bases of the junction unmatched. The CDR3 has 15 residues. Germline values: CDR1 SGHDT, CDR2 YYEEEE. This CDR3 is CASRPQGARNSPLHF. For the CDR3, the DNA is TGTGCCAGCAGGCCACAGGGGGCTCGTAATTCACCCCTCCACTTT.

The chain uses TRBV7-9 and TRBJ2-3; TRBD2 matches 10 bases. With 4 bases clipped from V and 1 base from J, the junction kept 5 bases outside the gene matches. In germline, CDR1 is SEHNR, CDR2 FQNEAQ (reference sequence). The CDR3 sequence is 16 residues long. CDR3 DNA sequence: TGTGCCAGCAGCTCCCCTAGCGGGGGAGGCACAGATACGCAGTATTTT. It is translated as CASSSPSGGGTDTQYF.

V and J are TRBV25-1 and TRBJ1-4; 8 bases are a match to TRBD1. The V segment lost 5 bases and the J segment 7 bases; nucleotides outside the gene matches: 18. The CDR3 sequence is 18 residues long. The germline CDR1 and CDR2 sequences are MGHDK and SYGVNS. The DNA of the CDR3 is TGTGCCAGCAGTCTGATCAGGACAGGGCCCGGGAAGGGTGAAAAACTGTTTTTT. Translating it yields CASSLIRTGPGKGEKLFF.

V and J are TRBV9 and TRBJ1-2, with D possibly matching TRBD1 (5 bases). Deletions cut 1 base from V and 7 bases from J, with 20 bases between. This CDR3 has 16 residues. Germline-derived CDR1 and CDR2 are SGDLS and YYNGEE. This chain's CDR3 is CASSVSPQGRDGGYTF. DNA of the CDR3: TGTGCCAGCAGCGTAAGTCCCCAGGGCCGAGACGGTGGCTACACCTTC.

V usage is TRBV18 and J usage is TRBJ2-3; TRBD2 aligns across 15 bases. V shed 5 bases and J 0 bases; nucleotides not matched to a gene: 9. Germline V lookup: CDR1 KGHSH, CDR2 LQKENI. CDR3 length: 19 amino acids. The CDR3, as DNA: TGTGCCAGCTCAGCCTTGGGACTAGCGGGGGGAGCTAGCACAGATACGCAGTATTTT. Encoded protein: CASSALGLAGGASTDTQYF.

The CDR3 loop reads CASSPSRGNTPYEQYF. CDR3 DNA sequence: TGTGCCAGCAGTCCCTCTAGGGGCAATACCCCCTACGAGCAGTACTTC. The chain combines TRBV27 with TRBJ2-7; a possible D gene is TRBD1 (5 bases). V lost 5 bases, J lost 2 bases, and 19 bases lay in between. CDR1 MNHEY and CDR2 SMNVEV come from the germline V gene (reference sequence). CDR3 length: 16 amino acids.

The chain couples TRBV30 to TRBJ2-1; D not certain. Per germline, CDR1 GTSNPN and CDR2 SVGIG (reference sequence). Trimming left V 2 bases short and J 4 bases short, with 9 bases between. The CDR3 consists of 13 residues. For the CDR3, the DNA is TGTGCCTGGAGTTTTACAGAGTACAATGAGCAGTTCTTC. Its protein is CAWSFTEYNEQFF.

The genes are TRBV9 and TRBJ2-1, with D tentatively TRBD2 (6 bases). Germline-derived CDR1 and CDR2 are SGDLS and YYNGEE. The V end lost 1 base, the J end lost 0 bases, and 8 bases lay between the germline ends. The CDR3 contains 15 residues. CDR3 sequence: CASSVTGGSYNEQFF. Here the CDR3 DNA reads TGTGCCAGCAGCGTAACCGGGGGCTCCTACAATGAGCAGTTCTTC.

As DNA, the CDR3 is TGTGCCAGCAGCCAAGAACTAGCGGGGGGGACCTACCAAGAGACCCAGTACTTC. This sequence encodes CASSQELAGGTYQETQYF. The chain combines TRBV3-1 (or the pseudogene TRBV3-2) with TRBJ2-5; 13 bases map to TRBD2. Trimming removed 0 bases from V and 0 bases from J; junction bases left unmatched: 4. Germline V CDR1 and CDR2: LGHDT, YNNKEL (reference sequence). This CDR3 is 18 amino acids long.

The chain employs TRBV6-1 and TRBJ2-4; the D is unclear. The V gene's germline CDR1 is MNHNS and CDR2 SASEGT. V lost 0 bases and J 6 bases, leaving 9 bases between the germline ends. The CDR3 is 14 residues long. The CDR3 loop is CASSEARSRNIQYF. Written as DNA, the CDR3 is TGTGCCAGCAGTGAAGCCAGGTCAAGAAACATTCAGTACTTC.

The chain is built from TRBV20-1 and TRBJ1-2; D unresolved. The germline V gene has CDR1 DFQATT and CDR2 SNEGSKA (reference sequence). The length of the CDR3 is 11 residues. V was shortened by 6 bases and J by 8 bases, with 13 bases between the two germline ends. The CDR3 loop is CSASSPRGYTF. For the CDR3, the DNA is TGCAGTGCCTCTTCACCCCGGGGCTACACCTTC.

This clone was observed a single time. The sample carries other DNA sequences with the same CDR3. This chain connects TRBV30 to TRBJ1-5, with TRBD1 matching over 10 bases. Per germline, CDR1 GTSNPN and CDR2 SVGIG (reference sequence). V lost 5 bases and J lost 4; bases outside the gene matches: 2. There are 13 residues in the CDR3. CDR3: CAWAGQGNQPQHF. The CDR3 DNA follows: TGTGCCTGGGCGGGACAGGGGAATCAGCCCCAGCATTTT.

The chain combines TRBV7-9 with TRBJ1-6; no firm D call. The CDR3 extends over 14 amino acids. V lost 3 bases and J lost 10, with 13 bases in between. Germline assignment: CDR1 SEHNR and CDR2 FQNEAQ (reference sequence). Here the CDR3 DNA reads TGTGCCAGCAGCTTGAGCGGGGTAGGGTCACCCCTCCACTTT. Amino acid sequence: CASSLSGVGSPLHF.

V is TRBV7-2 and J is TRBJ2-7; 8 nucleotides agree with TRBD2. This CDR3 has 18 residues. Germline V gene data show CDR1 as SGHTA and CDR2 as FQGNSA. With 5 bases clipped from V and 2 bases from J, the junction kept 17 bases outside the gene matches. The CDR3 DNA reads TGTGCCAGCAGCCTCCAAGGGACTAGTACGGGTCCGGCCTACGAGCAGTACTTC. It codes for CASSLQGTSTGPAYEQYF.

This clone was recorded a few times. The chain has TRBV12-3 or TRBV12-4 and TRBJ1-5, with D perhaps matching TRBD1 (6 bases). CDR3 length equals 13 residues. V lost 6 bases and J 4 bases, leaving 10 bases between the germline ends. The DNA of the CDR3 is TGTGCCAGCAGAGCGGACAGTAATCAGCCCCAGCATTTT. Translation gives CASRADSNQPQHF.